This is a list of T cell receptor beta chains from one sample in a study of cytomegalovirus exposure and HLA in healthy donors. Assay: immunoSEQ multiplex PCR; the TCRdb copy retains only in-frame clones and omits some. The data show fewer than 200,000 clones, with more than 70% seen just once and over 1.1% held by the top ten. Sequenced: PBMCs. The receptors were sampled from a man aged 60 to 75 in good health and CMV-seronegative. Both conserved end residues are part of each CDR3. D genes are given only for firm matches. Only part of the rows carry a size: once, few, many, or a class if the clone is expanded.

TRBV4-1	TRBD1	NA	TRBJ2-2	CASSQRQGNTGELFF	TGCGCCAGCAGCCAAAGACAGGGTAACACCGGGGAGCTGTTTTTT
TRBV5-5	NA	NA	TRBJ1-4	CASSPKSGEKLFF	TGTGCCAGCAGCCCCAAATCCGGGGAAAAACTGTTTTTT
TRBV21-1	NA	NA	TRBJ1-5	CASSKGEGGAARGSNQPQHF	TGTGCCAGCAGCAAAGGGGAGGGGGGGGCCGCCCGAGGAAGCAATCAGCCCCAGCATTTT
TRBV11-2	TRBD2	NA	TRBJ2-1	CASSSTSGRSNEQFF	TGTGCCAGCAGCTCGACTAGCGGGAGGTCCAATGAGCAGTTCTTC
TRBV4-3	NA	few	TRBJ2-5	CASSQDRQGIANVTQYF	TGCGCCAGCAGCCAAGATCGGCAGGGGATAGCTAATGTGACCCAGTACTTC
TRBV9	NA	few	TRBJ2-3	CASSVAGGHNTDTQYF	TGTGCCAGCAGCGTAGCAGGGGGGCACAACACAGATACGCAGTATTTT
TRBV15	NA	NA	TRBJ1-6	CATSRDDVGALHF	TGTGCCACCAGCAGAGACGATGTGGGAGCCCTCCACTTT
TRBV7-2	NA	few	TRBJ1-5	CASSPQGTNQPQHF	TGTGCCAGCAGCCCGCAGGGGACCAATCAGCCCCAGCATTTT
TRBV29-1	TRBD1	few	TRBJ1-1	CSVTTTQRQGFPEAFF	TGCAGCGTTACGACCACACAACGACAGGGATTCCCTGAAGCTTTCTTT
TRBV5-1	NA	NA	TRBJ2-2	CASSLGGTNTGELFF	TGCGCCAGCAGCTTGGGAGGGACGAACACCGGGGAGCTGTTTTTT
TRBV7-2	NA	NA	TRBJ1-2	CASSFQAEAYGYTF	TGTGCCAGCAGCTTTCAGGCGGAGGCCTATGGCTACACCTTC
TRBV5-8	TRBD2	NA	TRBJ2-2	CASSSVGLAGNTGELFF	TGTGCCAGCAGCTCGGTGGGACTAGCGGGCAACACCGGGGAGCTGTTTTTT
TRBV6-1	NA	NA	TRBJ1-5	CASSEQDQPQHF	TGTGCCAGCAGTGAACAGGATCAGCCCCAGCATTTT
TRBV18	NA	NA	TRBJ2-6	CASSRTVDGANVLTF	TGTGCCAGCTCACGGACAGTGGACGGGGCCAACGTCCTGACTTTC
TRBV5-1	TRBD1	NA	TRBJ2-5	CASSGTGAPETQYF	TGCGCCAGCAGCGGGACAGGGGCCCCGGAGACCCAGTACTTC
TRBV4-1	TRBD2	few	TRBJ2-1	CASSSLLRTSGTYNEQFF	TGCGCCAGCAGCTCACTACTTCGGACTAGCGGTACCTACAATGAGCAGTTCTTC
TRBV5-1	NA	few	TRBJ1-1	CASSSGQNTEAFF	TGCGCCAGCAGCTCCGGACAGAACACTGAAGCTTTCTTT
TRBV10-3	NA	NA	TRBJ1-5	CAISPAGGRIGQPQHF	TGTGCCATCAGCCCGGCGGGGGGGAGGATCGGTCAGCCCCAGCATTTT
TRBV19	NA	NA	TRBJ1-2	CASTPGLQGGYTF	TGTGCCAGTACTCCGGGACTCCAAGGTGGCTACACCTTC
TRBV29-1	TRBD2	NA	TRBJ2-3	CSVYGTSFTDTQYF	TGCAGCGTCTACGGGACTAGTTTCACAGATACGCAGTATTTT
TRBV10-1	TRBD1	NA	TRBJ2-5	CASSPGQVGTQYF	TGCGCCAGCAGTCCGGGACAGGTGGGGACCCAGTACTTC
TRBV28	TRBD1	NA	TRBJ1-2	CASRATGPGYGYTF	TGTGCCAGCAGAGCGACAGGGCCGGGATATGGCTACACCTTC
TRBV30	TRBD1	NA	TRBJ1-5	CAWSVGQGARQPQHF	TGTGCCTGGAGTGTAGGCCAGGGGGCGCGGCAGCCCCAGCATTTT
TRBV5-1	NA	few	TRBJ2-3	CASSGDLDTQYF	TGCGCCAGCAGCGGGGACTTAGATACGCAGTATTTT
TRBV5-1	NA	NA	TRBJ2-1	CASSLAVGVTYNEQFF	TGCGCCAGCAGCTTGGCTGTAGGGGTCACCTACAATGAGCAGTTCTTC
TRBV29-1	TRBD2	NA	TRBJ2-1	CSVEPSGTSSHYNEQFF	TGCAGCGTTGAACCCAGTGGGACTAGTTCACACTACAATGAGCAGTTCTTC
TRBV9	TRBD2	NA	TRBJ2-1	CASSVGASGYNEQFF	TGTGCCAGCAGCGTAGGGGCTAGCGGTTACAATGAGCAGTTCTTC
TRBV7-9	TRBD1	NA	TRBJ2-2	CASTRPGTANTGELFF	TGTGCCAGCACCAGGCCCGGGACAGCAAACACCGGGGAGCTGTTTTTT
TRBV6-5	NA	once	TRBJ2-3	CASSYFRGRDTQYF	TGTGCCAGCAGTTACTTCCGGGGGAGGGATACGCAGTATTTT
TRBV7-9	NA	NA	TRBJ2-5	CASSLGLAGTTQETQYF	TGTGCCAGCAGCTTAGGACTCGCGGGAACCACCCAAGAGACCCAGTACTTC
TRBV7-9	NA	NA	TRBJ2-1	CASSLQGKTYNEQFF	TGTGCCAGCAGCCTACAGGGAAAGACATACAATGAGCAGTTCTTC